Below, 28 T cell receptor beta chains from the same sample are listed, as sequenced in a study of blood T cell repertoires in COVID-19. Repertoires were generated with immunoSEQ multiplex PCR, while TCRdb's copy carries only in-frame clones and drops some. The sample has roughly 150,000 clones, around 79% seen once. The sample was PBMCs or T cells enriched from blood (not recorded which). These receptor sequences come from a woman between 65 and 79 years old in a cohort exposed to, infected with or recovered from COVID-19 (not recorded which).

The V and J genes are TRBV9 and TRBJ2-2, with D possibly being TRBD2 (5 bases). Per germline, CDR1 SGDLS and CDR2 YYNGEE. This CDR3 has 16 residues. The V gene lost 0 bases and the J gene lost 5 bases, with 14 bases spanning the gap. The CDR3 loop reads CASSVDGRVGTGELFF. As DNA, the CDR3 is TGTGCCAGCAGCGTAGATGGGCGGGTCGGAACCGGGGAGCTGTTTTTT.

The chain employs TRBV20-1 and TRBJ2-1; 7 nucleotides line up with TRBD1. Trimming removed 5 bases from V and 1 base from J; junction bases left unmatched: 5. This CDR3 has 14 amino acids. Germline CDR1 and CDR2: DFQATT and SNEGSKA (reference sequence). Written as DNA, the CDR3 is TGCAGTGCTGGTGCAGGGGGATCCTACAATGAGCAGTTCTTC. Translation gives CSAGAGGSYNEQFF.

As DNA, the CDR3 is TGCAGCGGTAGACTAGCAAGCGAGCAGTACTTC. It is translated as CSGRLASEQYF. The V call is TRBV29-1, the J call TRBJ2-7; 7 bases are a match to TRBD2. CDR1 is SQVTM, CDR2 ANQGSEA, per germline. With V trimmed by 7 bases and J by 6 bases, 6 bases remained unmatched. The CDR3 has 11 residues.

This clone was counted between two and nine times. The chain links TRBV7-3 to TRBJ2-1; no clear D gene. Germline CDR1 SGHTA, CDR2 FQGTGA. The germline V and J ends were trimmed by 1 base and 5 bases, with 9 bases remaining between them. The CDR3 runs 14 residues. The CDR3 DNA is TGTGCCAGCAGCTTAATCGGCGGAGACAATGAGCAGTTCTTC. Translating gives CASSLIGGDNEQFF.

The chain joins TRBV5-1 to TRBJ2-3; 8 bases are a match to TRBD2. Germline V gene sequence: CDR1 SGHRS, CDR2 YFSETQ. The V and J ends lost 4 bases and 5 bases, in that order; junction bases with no gene match: 9. The CDR3 extends over 15 amino acids. As DNA, the CDR3 is TGCGCCAGCAGCATACTAGCGGTGCTTGGAGATACGCAGTATTTT. It translates to CASSILAVLGDTQYF.

V and J are TRBV18 and TRBJ2-7, with 7 bases matching TRBD2. J was trimmed by 0 bases and V by 5 bases; bases with no gene match: 7. Germline CDR1 KGHSH, CDR2 LQKENI. There are 15 residues in the CDR3. The CDR3 loop is CASSEAPGGSYEQYF. In nucleotides, the CDR3 is TGTGCCAGCTCAGAGGCCCCGGGGGGCTCCTACGAGCAGTACTTC.

This clone is a singleton in its sample. This chain's CDR3 is CAISVRKRDYNEQFF. The CDR3 DNA follows: TGTGCCATCAGTGTCCGGAAGCGGGACTACAATGAGCAGTTCTTC. The V and J genes are TRBV10-3 and TRBJ2-1; 7 positions match TRBD2. The CDR3 totals 15 residues. The V gene end was trimmed by 4 bases and the J gene end by 3 bases; junction bases not matched to a gene: 6. Germline V gene data show CDR1 as ENHRY and CDR2 as SYGVKD.

The rearrangement links TRBV7-9 to TRBJ2-3; a possible D gene is TRBD2 (5 bases). The CDR3 totals 14 residues. Germline loops: CDR1 SEHNR, CDR2 FQNEAQ (reference sequence). Trimming shortened V by 0 bases and J by 8 bases, and 12 bases separated the two germline ends. CDR3 bases: TGTGCCAGCAGCTTAGCCTCGGACTTTGGTACGCAGTATTTT. This gives the protein CASSLASDFGTQYF.

This sequence joins TRBV19 and TRBJ2-5; weak D call: TRBD2 (6 bases). V was trimmed by 1 base and J by 5 bases, leaving 14 bases between them. The V gene's germline CDR1 is LNHDA and CDR2 SQIVND (reference sequence). There are 15 residues in the CDR3. As DNA, the CDR3 is TGTGCCAGTAGTATAGGGACTAACGGTTGGGAGACCCAGTACTTC. Protein sequence: CASSIGTNGWETQYF.

The genes are TRBV9 and TRBJ1-6; unclear D gene. V lost 7 bases to trimming and J lost 6 bases, with 8 bases between them. The V gene's germline CDR1 is SGDLS and CDR2 YYNGEE. There are 12 residues in the CDR3. The CDR3 nucleotides read TGTGCCAGCTCAACTCTTAATTCACCCCTCCACTTT. Its translation is CASSTLNSPLHF.

V usage is TRBV6-5 and J usage is TRBJ2-1; 7 bases fit TRBD1. Germline values: CDR1 MNHEY, CDR2 SVGAGI. Unmatched junction bases numbered 10, after V lost 8 bases and J lost 9 bases. CDR3 length equals 13 residues. The CDR3, as DNA: TGTGCCAGCCCCCCGGGACAGTGGAGTGAGCAGTTCTTC. Translation gives CASPPGQWSEQFF.

This clone was seen more than once but under ten times. J is TRBJ2-2 and V is TRBV5-1; 7 bases map to TRBD1. The CDR3 sequence is 14 residues long. Germline V lookup: CDR1 SGHRS, CDR2 YFSETQ. With V trimmed by 3 bases and J by 5 bases, 4 bases remained unmatched. Here the CDR3 reads CASSSGQQTGELFF. The CDR3 nucleotides read TGCGCCAGCAGCTCGGGACAGCAAACCGGGGAGCTGTTTTTT.

The chain carries TRBV19 and TRBJ2-3; no clear D gene. Germline V gene data show CDR1 as LNHDA and CDR2 as SQIVND (reference sequence). The CDR3 extends over 11 amino acids. V lost 3 bases and J lost 7, with 5 bases in between. The DNA for the CDR3 is TGTGCCAGTAGTATTGAGAATACGCAGTATTTT. It encodes CASSIENTQYF.

This sequence joins TRBV11-2 and TRBJ1-2; the match to TRBD1 covers 8 bases. CDR1 SGHAT and CDR2 FQNNGV come from the germline V gene. The CDR3 consists of 15 residues. V gave up 0 bases and J gave up 3 bases; unmatched junction bases: 3. The CDR3 reads CASSLDRGRDYGYTF. CDR3 sequence (DNA): TGTGCCAGCAGCTTAGACAGGGGGCGTGACTATGGCTACACCTTC. The whole variable domain, filled in from reference TRBV11-2 and TRBJ1-2, reads EAGVAQSPRYKIIEKRQSVAFWCNPISGHATLYWYQQILGQGPKLLIQFQNNGVVDDSQLPKDRFSAERLKGVDSTLKIQPAKLEDSAVYLCASSLDRGRDYGYTFGSGTRLTVV.

CDR3 sequence: CASSLGIRLAGGDEQFF. CDR3 nucleotides: TGTGCCAGCAGCTTAGGGATTCGACTAGCGGGAGGGGATGAGCAGTTCTTC. This rearrangement joins TRBV7-2 to TRBJ2-1, with TRBD2 matching 14 bases. Germline assignment: CDR1 SGHTA and CDR2 FQGNSA. V was pared by 1 base and J by 8 bases, with 7 bases of the junction left unmatched. The CDR3 has 17 amino acids.

This clone was seen a single time. The CDR3 reads CASRWLGGLDYGYTF. CDR3 in DNA: TGTGCCAGCAGATGGCTGGGGGGGCTGGACTATGGCTACACCTTC. The gene calls are TRBV5-8 and TRBJ1-2, with D possibly matching TRBD1 (6 bases). CDR1 is SGHTS and CDR2 is YDEGEE in the germline V gene. V was trimmed by 5 bases and J by 3 bases, leaving 17 bases between them. The CDR3 totals 15 residues.

The V call is TRBV4-2, the J call TRBJ2-1; 10 nucleotides match TRBD2. V shed 4 bases and J 1 base; nucleotides not matched to a gene: 4. Germline assignment: CDR1 LGHNA and CDR2 YNFKEQ. There are 16 residues in the CDR3. The DNA for the CDR3 is TGTGCCAGCAGCCCTGATAGCGGGAGGTCCTACAATGAGCAGTTCTTC. Its translation is CASSPDSGRSYNEQFF.

The V call is TRBV5-6, the J call TRBJ2-1; 8 bases line up with TRBD2. Germline V gene lookup returns CDR1 SGHDT and CDR2 YYEEEE. V lost 4 bases and J lost 6; bases outside the gene matches: 12. The CDR3 length is 16 residues. CDR3 protein: CASSQSGTRVGNEQFF. The CDR3 nucleotides read TGTGCCAGCAGCCAATCCGGGACTAGAGTAGGCAATGAGCAGTTCTTC.

The chain is built from TRBV11-3 and TRBJ2-7; 7 nucleotides line up with TRBD1. There are 13 residues in the CDR3. The germline V gene has CDR1 SGHNT and CDR2 YENEEA. J was trimmed by 2 bases and V by 5 bases; bases with no gene match: 3. The DNA for the CDR3 is TGTGCCAGCAGCAGGGGGCAGCCCTACGAGCAGTACTTC. It yields the protein CASSRGQPYEQYF.

The chain combines TRBV10-3 with TRBJ2-2; tentatively, D is TRBD2 (6 bases). V dropped 10 bases and J dropped 6 bases, with 15 bases sitting between them. The CDR3 contains 13 residues. Germline V CDR1 and CDR2: ENHRY, SYGVKD. The CDR3 sequence: CATPRRGPGELFF. Here the CDR3 DNA reads TGTGCCACACCCCGGCGGGGCCCCGGGGAGCTGTTTTTT.

The CDR3 nucleotides are TGTGCCAGCAGTTTTTACGCAGGGGCGACATACTATGGCTACACCTTC. Encoded protein: CASSFYAGATYYGYTF. The chain employs TRBV27 and TRBJ1-2; D possibly corresponds to TRBD1 (6 bases). Germline loops: CDR1 MNHEY, CDR2 SMNVEV (reference sequence). V dropped 3 bases and J dropped 3 bases, with 17 bases sitting between them. CDR3 length: 16 residues.

This rearrangement joins TRBV18 to TRBJ1-6; possibly TRBD1 for D (5 bases). Germline-derived CDR1 and CDR2 are KGHSH and LQKENI. This CDR3 has 15 amino acids. V was cut by 4 bases and J by 6 bases, with 13 bases left in between. In DNA, the CDR3 is TGTGCCAGCTCACAACAGGACGGGCGTAATTCACCCCTCCACTTT. The encoded protein is CASSQQDGRNSPLHF.

This clone appeared a single time. The gene calls are TRBV7-9 and TRBJ1-5; D is undetermined. The CDR3 spans 13 residues. V lost 5 bases and J 6 bases, leaving 11 bases between the germline ends. In germline, CDR1 is SEHNR, CDR2 FQNEAQ (reference sequence). CDR3: CASSPGEAQPQHF. The DNA of the CDR3 is TGTGCCAGCAGCCCCGGGGAGGCTCAGCCCCAGCATTTT.

The genes are TRBV18 and TRBJ2-3; 7 bases line up with TRBD1. Trimming cost V 5 bases and J 4 bases; bases outside gene matches: 9. The germline CDR1 and CDR2 sequences are KGHSH and LQKENI. The length of the CDR3 is 15 residues. Here the CDR3 reads CASSSPTGYPDTQYF. CDR3 DNA: TGTGCCAGCTCATCCCCGACAGGGTATCCAGATACGCAGTATTTT.

This clone was counted between two and nine times. This rearrangement joins TRBV9 to TRBJ2-7; tentative D call: TRBD1 (6 bases). The V end was cut by 4 bases, the J end by 6 bases, with 20 bases between. The CDR3 is made up of 15 amino acids. Germline lookup yields CDR1 SGDLS and CDR2 YYNGEE. CDR3 in amino acids: CASSPQGTALSEQYF. DNA for the CDR3: TGTGCCAGCAGCCCTCAGGGGACCGCGCTGAGCGAGCAGTACTTC.

This chain joins TRBV14 and TRBJ2-3; a possible D gene is TRBD2 (6 bases). Germline CDR1 is SGHDN and CDR2 is FVKESK. The CDR3 loop spans 18 amino acids. Trimming took off 4 bases at V and 4 bases at J, with 24 bases between the two ends. The CDR3 sequence is CASSLKVGIAVGADTQYF. CDR3 coding DNA: TGTGCCAGCAGCCTAAAGGTAGGTATAGCGGTTGGCGCAGATACGCAGTATTTT.

The rearrangement joins TRBV29-1 to TRBJ2-1; 9 positions match TRBD2. Germline V CDR1 and CDR2: SQVTM, ANQGSEA. The J segment lost 5 bases and the V segment lost 6 bases, leaving 11 bases of the junction unmatched. The CDR3 has 15 residues. Here the CDR3 reads CSVARTSESNNEQFF. The CDR3 region has the DNA TGCAGCGTCGCACGGACTAGCGAATCCAACAATGAGCAGTTCTTC.

This chain links TRBV7-6 with TRBJ1-3, with 9 bases fitting TRBD1. In germline, CDR1 is SGHVS, CDR2 FNYEAQ. J gave up 2 bases and V 4 bases, and 6 bases lay outside the gene matches. The CDR3 covers 16 residues. The CDR3: CASSSGQGITGNTIYF. In nucleotides, the CDR3 is TGTGCCAGCAGCTCAGGACAGGGGATAACTGGAAACACCATATATTTT.